This T cell receptor (beta chain) appears in the sequencing data of a study of shared clonotypes between healthy human individuals. Study details: Three plates each covered CD4 naive and memory; CD8 naive two, CD8 memory one.

Those who donated were healthy HIV-negative adults, with no recent acute infections or vaccinations reported. The donors, all of them Caucasian adults, lived in Nashville, Tennessee. The study separated CD4+ cells into CD45RA+ naive and CD45RA-negative memory subsets. The germline gives CDR1 SGHDT, CDR2 YYEEEE. The CDR3 is 14 residues long. The trim removed 1 base at V and 7 bases at J, leaving 5 bases unmatched. Using immunoSEQ multiplex PCR, the repertoire was profiled, and TCRdb retains in-frame clones only, with some absent. The sample has over a million clones; 98% to 99% are singletons. What was sequenced was naive CD4+ T cells sorted from blood. As for subset: CD45RA+ positively selected. The V and J genes are TRBV5-6 and TRBJ2-4, with 7 bases that match TRBD1. The source of this sequence is a man in his thirties or forties in good health. The CDR3 loop reads CASSLIGGSNIQYF. CDR3 DNA sequence: TGTGCCAGCAGCTTGATAGGGGGCTCGAACATTCAGTACTTC.